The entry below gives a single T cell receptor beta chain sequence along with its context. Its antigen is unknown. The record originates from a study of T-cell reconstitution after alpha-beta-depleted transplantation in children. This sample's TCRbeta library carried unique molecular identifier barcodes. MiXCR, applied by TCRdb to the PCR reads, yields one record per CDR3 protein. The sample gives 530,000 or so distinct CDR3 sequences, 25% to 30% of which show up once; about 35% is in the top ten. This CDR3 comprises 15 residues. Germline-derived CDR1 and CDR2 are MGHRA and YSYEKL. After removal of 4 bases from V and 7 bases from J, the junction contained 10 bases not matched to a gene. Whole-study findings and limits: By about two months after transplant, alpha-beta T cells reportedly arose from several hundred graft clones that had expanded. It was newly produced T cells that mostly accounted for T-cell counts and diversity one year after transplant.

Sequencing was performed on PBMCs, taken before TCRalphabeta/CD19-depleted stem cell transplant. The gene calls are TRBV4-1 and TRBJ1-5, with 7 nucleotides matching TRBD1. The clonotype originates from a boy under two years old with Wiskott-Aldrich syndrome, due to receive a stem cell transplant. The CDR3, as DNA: TGCGCCAGCAGCCGAGGACAGGCGGGGGCGCAGCCCCAGCATTTT. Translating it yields CASSRGQAGAQPQHF.